Listed here are 14 T cell receptor beta chains from one sample, sequenced in a study of blood T cells in healthy people across ages. It was with a sample-barcoded 5' primer and a J-beta primer mix that a second PCR of roughly 6 to 11 cycles was run. MiXCR, run by TCRdb on the 5' RACE reads, gives a single entry per CDR3 protein. The table has 750,000 to 950,000 distinct CDR3 sequences, about 55% seen once; the top ten hold about 42%. Source material: blood. The receptors originated from a man aged 80 or over in good health.

The rearrangement joins TRBV29-1 to TRBJ1-1; tentatively, D is TRBD1 (5 bases). The V end lost 3 bases, the J end lost 4 bases, and 15 bases lay between the germline ends. CDR3 length equals 14 residues. From germline, CDR1 is SQVTM and CDR2 ANQGSEA. This CDR3 is CSVDPWGSTTEAFF. The CDR3 nucleotides read TGCAGCGTTGACCCTTGGGGCTCCACCACTGAAGCTTTCTTT.

The chain has TRBV19 and TRBJ2-1; D possibly corresponds to TRBD2 (5 bases). The end of the DNA is better explained by TRBJ2-7, so the J call may be wrong. CDR3 length: 13 residues. Germline V lookup: CDR1 LNHDA, CDR2 SQIVND (reference sequence). CDR3 bases: TGTGCCAGTAGTATAAGCGGTATCACCGAGCAGTACTTC. It translates to CASSISGITEQYF.

J is TRBJ2-5 and V is TRBV7-8; TRBD1 aligns across 7 bases. The DNA matches TRBJ2-7 better at its end, which makes the J call doubtful. Germline V gene data show CDR1 as SGHVS and CDR2 as FQNEAQ. The CDR3 covers 14 residues. CDR3 amino acids: CASSIRTGTYEQYF. The CDR3 DNA is TGTGCCAGCAGCATAAGGACAGGTACCTACGAGCAGTACTTC.

The chain couples TRBV4-2 to TRBJ2-7; TRBD1 matches at 7 bases. The germline V gene has CDR1 LGHNA and CDR2 YNFKEQ. V shed 0 bases and J 7 bases; nucleotides not matched to a gene: 12. The CDR3 is made up of 16 amino acids. The CDR3 region is CASSQEEGALYNEQYF. The CDR3 nucleotides read TGTGCCAGCAGCCAAGAAGAGGGGGCTCTATACAATGAGCAGTACTTC.

This clonotype was seen more than once but under ten times. This sequence joins TRBV6-2 or TRBV6-3 and TRBJ2-7; D is unclear. Trimming cost V 4 bases and J 2 bases, with 6 bases left between them. This CDR3 contains 12 residues. CDR1 is MNHEY and CDR2 is SVGEGT in the germline V gene. This CDR3 reads CASSSDAYEQYF. The CDR3 DNA reads TGTGCCAGCAGTTCCGACGCCTACGAGCAGTACTTC.

The chain uses TRBV25-1 and TRBJ2-3; 7 bases align to TRBD1. This CDR3 contains 21 residues. Germline CDR1 and CDR2: MGHDK and SYGVNS. The V and J ends lost 0 bases and 14 bases, in that order; junction bases with no gene match: 32. CDR3 nucleotide sequence: TGTGCCAGCAGTGAATATCCCATACTCCGGGACAGCTCAGTTCAGCACAGATACGCGTATTTT. Translation: CASSEYPILRDSSVQHRYAYF.

The chain's CDR3 is CASSQTSGARYAYF. CDR3 sequence (DNA): TGCGCCAGCAGCCAGACTAGCGGGGCGAGATACGCGTATTTT. The chain combines TRBV5-1 with TRBJ2-3; 11 bases align to TRBD2. This CDR3 is built from 14 residues. Germline CDR1 reads SGHRS; CDR2 reads YFSETQ. Trimming took 4 bases from V and 14 from J; bases not matched to a gene: 12.

This clonotype has just one count. The V and J genes are TRBV9 and TRBJ2-1; tentative D call: TRBD1 (5 bases). The CDR3 contains 14 residues. Germline assignment: CDR1 SGDLS and CDR2 YYNGEE. V dropped 3 bases and J dropped 4 bases, with 11 bases sitting between them. The CDR3 DNA sequence: TGTGCCAGCAGCGCAGGGCTGGGGTACAATGAGCAGTTCTTC. Translating gives CASSAGLGYNEQFF.

This clonotype was observed a few times. J is TRBJ2-7 and V is TRBV20-1; 10 bases agree with TRBD2. The DNA end favors TRBJ2-5, so the J call may be wrong. Germline assignment: CDR1 DFQATT and CDR2 SNEGSKA (reference sequence). CDR3 length: 13 residues. CDR3 nucleotides: TGCAGTGCTCCTAGCGGGAGAGCGGAGACCCAGTACTTC. This gives the protein CSAPSGRAETQYF.

V gene TRBV5-4 combines with J gene TRBJ1-1; maybe TRBD1 (5 bases). V was pared by 1 base and J by 5 bases, with 12 bases between. CDR1 and CDR2 from the germline V gene are SGHNT and YYREEE (reference sequence). CDR3 size: 14 residues. Written as DNA, the CDR3 is TGTGCCAGCAGCTTGCCCAGGGAAGGGACTGAAGCTTTCTTT. Translated: CASSLPREGTEAFF.

The V and J genes are TRBV6-1 and TRBJ2-1; D may be TRBD2 (6 bases). From germline, CDR1 is MNHNS and CDR2 SASEGT. With 3 bases removed from V and 12 bases from J, the gap between germline ends came to 9 bases. This CDR3 region has 11 residues. The CDR3 region is CASSERDWQFF. The CDR3 DNA sequence: TGTGCCAGCAGTGAGCGGGACTGGCAGTTCTTC.

The chain joins TRBV5-1 to TRBJ2-5; D is unclear. In germline, CDR1 is SGHRS, CDR2 YFSETQ. The V and J ends lost 6 bases and 13 bases respectively, with 19 bases between them. The CDR3 spans 12 residues. The CDR3, as DNA: TGCGCCAGCAATGGGATGGATCAGGAGCGGTACTTC. Its protein is CASNGMDQERYF.

The chain combines TRBV10-3 with TRBJ2-7; 7 bases fit TRBD1. Germline trimming cut 8 bases from V and 0 bases from J; bases unmatched to any gene: 7. The CDR3 consists of 14 residues. Germline values: CDR1 ENHRY, CDR2 SYGVKD. CDR3 in DNA: TGTGCCATCGGAAGGGGGCAGAGCTCCTACGAGCAGTACTTC. This translates into CAIGRGQSSYEQYF.

V usage is TRBV7-9 and J usage is TRBJ2-3; 11 nucleotides agree with TRBD2. The CDR3 contains 16 residues. CDR1 SEHNR and CDR2 FQNEAQ come from the germline V gene (reference sequence). Losses at the gene ends were 3 bases for V and 14 bases for J; bases not matched to a gene: 16. Here the CDR3 DNA reads TGTGCCAGCAGCTTTACTAGCGGGAGTAGTCACAGATACGCGTATTTT. Its translation is CASSFTSGSSHRYAYF.